This is a list of T cell receptor beta chains from one sample in a study of identical twins. TCRdb independently ran MiXCR on the 5' RACE reads; one entry per CDR3 protein. Among 640,000 or so distinct CDR3 sequences, over 5% were seen once, and the ten largest hold about 1.8%. The specimen sequenced was naive T cells sorted from blood. The receptor source for this set is a man aged 18 to 30 in good health. CDR3s include the opening cysteine and the closing phenylalanine or tryptophan. The order of the fields is J gene, V gene, CDR3 protein.

J: TRBJ2-1; V: TRBV7-9; CDR3: CASSLVGGEINEQFF
J: TRBJ1-1; V: TRBV12-3/TRBV12-4; CDR3: CASSRGQPNTEAFF
J: TRBJ2-5; V: TRBV12-3/TRBV12-4; CDR3: CASSPPEGVETQYF
J: TRBJ2-3; V: TRBV12-3/TRBV12-4; CDR3: CASNPGTREGQYTQYF
J: TRBJ2-3; V: TRBV9; CDR3: CASSGTSPDTQYF
J: TRBJ2-5; V: TRBV24-1; CDR3: CATSDKGTVQETQYF
J: TRBJ2-1; V: TRBV30; CDR3: CAWSTGVGYNEQFF
J: TRBJ2-1; V: TRBV24-1; CDR3: CATSDLGPPVIF
J: TRBJ2-3; V: TRBV24-1; CDR3: CATGGPDTQYF
J: TRBJ1-4; V: TRBV19; CDR3: CASSIGGEEKLFF
J: TRBJ2-5; V: TRBV7-2; CDR3: CASSLRGNQETQYF
J: TRBJ2-7; V: TRBV7-9; CDR3: CAGAGQGNYEQYF
J: TRBJ1-5; V: TRBV7-8; CDR3: CASSLGLGRSNQPQHF
J: TRBJ2-1; V: TRBV24-1; CDR3: CATSDSSLAEASYNEQFF
J: TRBJ2-5; V: TRBV12-3/TRBV12-4; CDR3: CASSFRLVETQYF
J: TRBJ2-1; V: TRBV4-1; CDR3: CASSQAQGGVGEQFF
J: TRBJ2-1; V: TRBV6-1; CDR3: CASGEPVGAGEVEQFF
J: TRBJ2-3; V: TRBV4-2; CDR3: CASSQVGGTSGSAQYF
J: TRBJ2-1; V: TRBV20-1; CDR3: CSARESPGTGDDEQFF
J: TRBJ2-3; V: TRBV14; CDR3: CASSQPAGEVGSDTQYF
J: TRBJ2-6; V: TRBV19; CDR3: CASSIGGTGANVLTF
J: TRBJ1-6; V: TRBV12-3/TRBV12-4; CDR3: CASSPGTLPLHF
J: TRBJ2-1; V: TRBV5-1; CDR3: CASKGAGTTSYNEQFF
J: TRBJ1-4; V: TRBV15; CDR3: CATSPRARANEKLFF
J: TRBJ2-5; V: TRBV20-1; CDR3: CSARMAGTAKTRMQETQYF
J: TRBJ2-7; V: TRBV5-1; CDR3: CASSLVLADPTYEQYF
J: TRBJ2-5; V: TRBV29-1; CDR3: CSVEVGWRGGETQYF
J: TRBJ1-5; V: TRBV21-1; CDR3: CASSARDTYSNQPQHF
J: TRBJ2-5; V: TRBV7-9; CDR3: CASSSGQGSITQYF
J: TRBJ2-1; V: TRBV7-8; CDR3: CASSLTRGSSYNEQFF
J: TRBJ2-7; V: TRBV20-1; CDR3: CSARDRGASGYEQYF
J: TRBJ2-1; V: TRBV4-3; CDR3: CASSQDRAAYNEQFF
J: TRBJ1-2; V: TRBV5-1; CDR3: CASSLSGQEGYTF
J: TRBJ2-1; V: TRBV20-1; CDR3: CSARRQGYNEQFF
J: TRBJ2-7; V: TRBV29-1; CDR3: CSASFYEQYF
J: TRBJ2-3; V: TRBV27; CDR3: CASSSRVLGTDTQYF
J: TRBJ2-1; V: TRBV10-2; CDR3: CASSEPRTSGSPYNEQFF
J: TRBJ2-3; V: TRBV5-6; CDR3: CASSQIDTQYF
J: TRBJ2-1; V: TRBV28; CDR3: CASSSPGLVFNEQFF
J: TRBJ2-5; V: TRBV5-6; CDR3: CASSLDSYQETQYF
J: TRBJ1-1; V: TRBV5-5; CDR3: CASSLARMNTEAFF
J: TRBJ1-1; V: TRBV25-1; CDR3: CASSGQGSLLNTEAFF
J: TRBJ1-1; V: TRBV20-1; CDR3: CSARQGNGAFF
J: TRBJ2-2; V: TRBV6-5; CDR3: CASSYTPNTGELFF
J: TRBJ2-7; V: TRBV5-4; CDR3: CASSGLGRVGSYEQYF
J: TRBJ2-1; V: TRBV18; CDR3: CASSQRRDNPLNDEQFF
J: TRBJ2-5; V: TRBV20-1; CDR3: CSARDKGIGETQYF
J: TRBJ2-3; V: TRBV11-2; CDR3: CASSSLRGRTTDTQYF
J: TRBJ2-6; V: TRBV3-1; CDR3: CASASLRTASGANVLTF
J: TRBJ2-3; V: TRBV20-1; CDR3: CSARVPGQGFFAQYF
J: TRBJ1-5; V: TRBV7-2; CDR3: CASSLEGAWPQHF
J: TRBJ2-1; V: TRBV4-1; CDR3: CASSQMVSGGSLYNEQFF
J: TRBJ2-3; V: TRBV29-1; CDR3: CSVGREKYF
J: TRBJ2-2; V: TRBV5-8; CDR3: CASSLTGTVTGELFF
J: TRBJ2-5; V: TRBV15; CDR3: CATSSPGKQETQYF
J: TRBJ1-6; V: TRBV20-1; CDR3: CSATGPGANSPLHF
J: TRBJ2-1; V: TRBV5-6; CDR3: CASSPGTQNYNEQFF